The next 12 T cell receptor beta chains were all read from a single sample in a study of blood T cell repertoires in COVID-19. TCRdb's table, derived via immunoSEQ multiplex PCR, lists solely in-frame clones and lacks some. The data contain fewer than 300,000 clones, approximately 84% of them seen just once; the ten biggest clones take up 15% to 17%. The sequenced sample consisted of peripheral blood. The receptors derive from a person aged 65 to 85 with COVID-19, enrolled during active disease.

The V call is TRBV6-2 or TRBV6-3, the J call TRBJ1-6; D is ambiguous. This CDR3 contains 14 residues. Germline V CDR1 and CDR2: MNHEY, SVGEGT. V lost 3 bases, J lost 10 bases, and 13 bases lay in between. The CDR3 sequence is CASSYSVELSPLHF. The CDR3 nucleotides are TGTGCCAGCAGTTATAGTGTGGAGTTATCACCCCTCCACTTT.

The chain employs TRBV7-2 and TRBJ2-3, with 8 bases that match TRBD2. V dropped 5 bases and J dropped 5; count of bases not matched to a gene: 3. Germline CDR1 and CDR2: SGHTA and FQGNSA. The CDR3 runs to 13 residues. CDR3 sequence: CASSLGGEDTQYF. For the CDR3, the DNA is TGTGCCAGCAGCCTCGGGGGGGAAGATACGCAGTATTTT.

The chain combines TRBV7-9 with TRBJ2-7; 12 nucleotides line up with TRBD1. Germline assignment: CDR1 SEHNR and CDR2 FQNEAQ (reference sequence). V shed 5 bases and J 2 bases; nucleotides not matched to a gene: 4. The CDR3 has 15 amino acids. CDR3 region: CASSAGQGATYEQYF. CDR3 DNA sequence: TGTGCCAGCAGCGCGGGACAGGGGGCTACCTACGAGCAGTACTTC. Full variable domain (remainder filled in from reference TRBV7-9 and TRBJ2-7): DTGVSQNPRHKITKRGQNVTFRCDPISEHNRLYWYRQTLGQGPEFLTYFQNEAQLEKSRLLSDRFSAERPKGSFSTLEIQRTEQGDSAMYLCASSAGQGATYEQYFGPGTRLTVT.

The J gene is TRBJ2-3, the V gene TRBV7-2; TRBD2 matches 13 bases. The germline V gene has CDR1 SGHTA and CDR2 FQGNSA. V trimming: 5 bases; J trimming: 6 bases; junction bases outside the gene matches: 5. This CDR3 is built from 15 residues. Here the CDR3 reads CASSRTSGSRDTQYF. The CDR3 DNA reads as TGTGCCAGCAGCCGGACTAGCGGGAGTCGGGATACGCAGTATTTT.

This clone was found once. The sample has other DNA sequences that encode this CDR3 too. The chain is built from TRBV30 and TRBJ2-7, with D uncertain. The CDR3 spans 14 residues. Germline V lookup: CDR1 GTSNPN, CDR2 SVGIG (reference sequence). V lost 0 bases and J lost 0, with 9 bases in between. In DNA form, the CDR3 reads TGTGCCTGGAGTGTAAGTGGCGGCTCCTACGAGCAGTACTTC. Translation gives CAWSVSGGSYEQYF. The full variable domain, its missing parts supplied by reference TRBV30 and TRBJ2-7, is SQTIHQWPATLVQPVGSPLSLECTVEGTSNPNLYWYRQAAGRGLQLLFYSVGIGQISSEVPQNLSASRPQDRQFILSSKKLLLSDSGFYLCAWSVSGGSYEQYFGPGTRLTVT.

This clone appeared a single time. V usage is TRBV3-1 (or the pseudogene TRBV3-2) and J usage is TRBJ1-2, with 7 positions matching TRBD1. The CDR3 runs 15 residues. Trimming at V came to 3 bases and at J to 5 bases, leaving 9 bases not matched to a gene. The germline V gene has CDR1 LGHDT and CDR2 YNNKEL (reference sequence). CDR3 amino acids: CASSQEGSTGYGYTF. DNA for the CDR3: TGTGCCAGCAGCCAGGAGGGGTCGACAGGGTATGGCTACACCTTC.

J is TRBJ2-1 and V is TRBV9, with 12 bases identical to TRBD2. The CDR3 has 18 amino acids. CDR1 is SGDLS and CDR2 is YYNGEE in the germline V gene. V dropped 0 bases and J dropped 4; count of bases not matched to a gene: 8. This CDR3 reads CASSVALRLAGVYNEQFF. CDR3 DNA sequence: TGTGCCAGCAGCGTAGCCCTCCGACTAGCGGGAGTTTACAATGAGCAGTTCTTC. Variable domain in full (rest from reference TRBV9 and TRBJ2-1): DSGVTQTPKHLITATGQRVTLRCSPRSGDLSVYWYQQSLDQGLQFLIQYYNGEERAKGNILERFSAQQFPDLHSELNLSSLELGDSALYFCASSVALRLAGVYNEQFFGPGTRLTVL.

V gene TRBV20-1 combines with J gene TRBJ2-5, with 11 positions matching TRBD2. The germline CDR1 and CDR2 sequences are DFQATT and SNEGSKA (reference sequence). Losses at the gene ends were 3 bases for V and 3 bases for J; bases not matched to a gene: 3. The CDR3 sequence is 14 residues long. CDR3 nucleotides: TGCAGTGCTAGTAAACTAGCGGGGGAAGAGACCCAGTACTTC. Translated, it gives CSASKLAGEETQYF.

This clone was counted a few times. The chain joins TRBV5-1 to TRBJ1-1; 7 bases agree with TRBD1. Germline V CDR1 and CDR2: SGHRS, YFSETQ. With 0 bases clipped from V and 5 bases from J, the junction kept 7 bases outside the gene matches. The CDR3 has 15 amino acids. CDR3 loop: CASSLVGRGDTEAFF. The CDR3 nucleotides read TGCGCCAGCAGCTTGGTCGGCAGGGGGGATACTGAAGCTTTCTTT.

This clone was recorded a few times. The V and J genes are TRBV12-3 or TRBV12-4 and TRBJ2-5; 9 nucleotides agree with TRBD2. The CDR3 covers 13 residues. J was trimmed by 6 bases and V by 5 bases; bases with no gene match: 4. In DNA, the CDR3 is TGTGCCAGCAGTATTAGCGGGAGTCAGACCCAGTACTTC. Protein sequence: CASSISGSQTQYF.

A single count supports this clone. The CDR3 DNA reads TGTGCCAGCAGCTTCCGGACAGGGGATTCACCCCTCCACTTT. Its protein product is CASSFRTGDSPLHF. The gene calls are TRBV7-9 and TRBJ1-6; TRBD1 aligns across 9 bases. Trimming removed 3 bases from V and 8 bases from J; junction bases left unmatched: 2. The germline V gene encodes CDR1 SEHNR and CDR2 FQNEAQ (reference sequence). The CDR3 contains 14 residues.

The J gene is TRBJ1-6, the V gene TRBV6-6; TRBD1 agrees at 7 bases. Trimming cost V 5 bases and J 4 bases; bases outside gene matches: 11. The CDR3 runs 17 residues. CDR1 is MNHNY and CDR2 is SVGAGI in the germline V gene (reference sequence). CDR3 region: CASSPDRARRYNSPLHF. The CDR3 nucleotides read TGTGCCAGCAGTCCCGACAGGGCACGGAGGTATAATTCACCCCTCCACTTT.